This T cell receptor (beta chain) appears in the sequencing data of a study of early T cells in non-severe SARS-CoV-2 infection. Study in general: Whole-blood bulk RNA, unsorted, was sequenced, and chains were unpaired.

Unique molecular identifiers were added to individual cDNA molecules. TCRdb processed the 5' RACE reads anew with MiXCR; each CDR3 protein has one entry. This sample has 60,000 to 75,000 distinct CDR3 sequences; roughly 13% occur once, and the top ten carry around 1.4%. Germline loops: CDR1 SGHRS, CDR2 YFSETQ. The length of the CDR3 is 16 residues. Trimming stripped 4 bases from V and 2 bases from J, with 17 bases between. This receptor was identified in an adult who was a healthcare worker with PCR-confirmed SARS-CoV-2 infection or an uninfected control (not recorded which). The sequences come from whole blood, collected at baseline. The chain combines TRBV5-1 with TRBJ2-3, with no clear D. Written as DNA, the CDR3 is TGCGCCAGCAGCCTCGTCCTGGCGAGATACACAGATACGCAGTATTTT. This encodes CASSLVLARYTDTQYF.